The clone carrying this T cell receptor beta chain was counted at least ten times. Time point noted: newly diagnosed GD, antithyroid drugs for less than 3 months. Preparation of the TCR library used RNA extracted from PBMCs. Patients with Graves' disease were diagnosed by American Thyroid Association guidelines. These data are taken from a study of regulatory T cells in long-lasting Graves disease. Construction of TCR beta libraries relied on iRepertoire HTBI primers and on Arm-PCR targeting CDR3 regions. Via MiXCR, TCRdb re-called the multiplex PCR reads, giving one row per CDR3 protein. The table lists approximately 480,000 distinct CDR3 sequences, about 16% of them singletons. The CDR3 is made up of 13 amino acids. Per the germline V gene, CDR1 is SNHLY and CDR2 is FYNNEI. Trimming removed 8 bases from V and 1 base from J, with 11 bases in between. The data were also submitted as part of a second study, on T cells in Graves' hyperthyroidism and ophthalmopathy. As that study records: Patients were excluded for uncontrolled infection, other autoimmune disease, pregnancy or lactation.

This specimen consisted of peripheral blood mononuclear cells (PBMCs), obtained at new diagnosis, from a patient treated with antithyroid drugs. The sequence came from a man in his forties with Graves disease. V usage is TRBV2 and J usage is TRBJ2-5; TRBD1 might be the D (6 bases). This CDR3 is CASGRGIQETQYF. CDR3 DNA: TGTGCCAGCGGCAGGGGTATCCAAGAGACCCAGTACTTC.